The 9 T cell receptor beta chains below come from one sample, sequenced in a study of T cell responses to AZD1222 COVID-19 vaccine. Generated by immunoSEQ multiplex PCR, the TCRdb table keeps only in-frame clones and is missing some. The sample carries 100,000 to 120,000 clones, roughly 92% recorded once. The sequencing here drew on peripheral blood, taken 28 days after the second AZD1222 dose. These receptors came from an adult who received the AZD1222 COVID-19 vaccine.

The chain recombines TRBV10-1 with TRBJ1-3; D remains ambiguous. CDR3 length: 16 residues. The germline CDR1 and CDR2 sequences are WNHNN and SYGVQD (reference sequence). Trimming took off 3 bases at V and 0 bases at J, with 12 bases between the two ends. The CDR3 loop is CASSDTPGNSGNTIYF. CDR3 coding DNA: TGCGCCAGCAGTGACACCCCGGGGAACTCTGGAAACACCATATATTTT.

The chain carries TRBV29-1 and TRBJ1-3, with 9 positions matching TRBD1. Germline values: CDR1 SQVTM, CDR2 ANQGSEA. V shed 7 bases, J shed 4 bases, and the junction held 8 bases outside the gene matches. CDR3 length: 14 residues. CDR3 sequence reads: CSALQGARGNTIYF. CDR3 coding DNA: TGCAGCGCCTTACAGGGGGCGCGGGGAAACACCATATATTTT.

The chain joins TRBV3-1 (or the pseudogene TRBV3-2) to TRBJ1-2, with D hard to call. Trimming pared 2 bases from V and 4 bases from J, leaving 5 bases between. The CDR3 extends over 12 amino acids. Germline values: CDR1 LGHDT, CDR2 YNNKEL (reference sequence). The CDR3 coding sequence is TGTGCCAGCAGCCAAAGCTTCTATGGCTACACCTTC. Protein product: CASSQSFYGYTF.

The chain recombines TRBV9 with TRBJ1-2; 8 nucleotides agree with TRBD1. The CDR3 consists of 12 residues. In germline, CDR1 is SGDLS, CDR2 YYNGEE. V dropped 5 bases and J dropped 8; count of bases not matched to a gene: 5. CDR3 amino acids: CASRQGARGYTF. In nucleotides, the CDR3 is TGTGCCAGCAGGCAGGGGGCGCGAGGCTACACCTTC.

The J gene is TRBJ2-1, the V gene TRBV6-5, with D hard to call. The CDR3 has 13 amino acids. V lost 8 bases and J 0 bases, leaving 8 bases between the germline ends. Per germline, CDR1 MNHEY and CDR2 SVGAGI. CDR3 nucleotides: TGTGCCAGCCGGTTTAGCTCCTACAATGAGCAGTTCTTC. It yields the protein CASRFSSYNEQFF.

J is TRBJ2-7 and V is TRBV10-3, with D uncertain. Germline V gene lookup returns CDR1 ENHRY and CDR2 SYGVKD. V lost 0 bases and J lost 6, with 9 bases in between. The CDR3 contains 13 residues. DNA of the CDR3: TGTGCCATCAGTGAGTCTGCTAGTGGCGAGCAGTACTTC. Its protein product is CAISESASGEQYF.

V and J are TRBV5-1 and TRBJ2-3; no clear D. Deletions cut 5 bases from V and 0 bases from J, with 7 bases between. This CDR3 has 13 amino acids. Germline CDR1 reads SGHRS; CDR2 reads YFSETQ. CDR3 coding DNA: TGCGCCAGCAGGGTGGGCAGCACAGATACGCAGTATTTT. This codes for CASRVGSTDTQYF. The full variable domain, in which reference TRBV5-1 and TRBJ2-3 provide the parts outside the CDR3, is KAGVTQTPRYLIKTRGQQVTLSCSPISGHRSVSWYQQTPGQGLQFLFEYFSETQRNKGNFPGRFSGRQFSNSRSEMNVSTLELGDSALYLCASRVGSTDTQYFGPGTRLTVL.

The chain employs TRBV10-3 and TRBJ1-5; 9 bases agree with TRBD1. The CDR3 sequence is 15 residues long. The V and J ends lost 6 bases and 3 bases, in that order; junction bases with no gene match: 6. CDR1 and CDR2 (germline): ENHRY, SYGVKD. The CDR3 bases are TGTGCCATCAGGGAGGGGACAGGGAACAATCAGCCCCAGCATTTT. Protein: CAIREGTGNNQPQHF.

V and J are TRBV23-1 and TRBJ1-1; D is ambiguous. TRBV23-1 falls under the ORF class, with uncertain function. Trimming cost V 3 bases and J 0 bases, with 14 bases left between them. The CDR3 spans 16 residues. The CDR3 loop reads CASSHSEKNLNTEAFF. The CDR3 bases are TGCGCCAGCAGTCACTCGGAAAAAAATTTGAACACTGAAGCTTTCTTT.